These 25 T cell receptor beta chains were sequenced from one sample in a study of blood T cell repertoires in COVID-19. Clones were sequenced by immunoSEQ multiplex PCR, and TCRdb holds only the in-frame ones, with some missing. In the table there are 65,000 to 95,000 clones, roughly 87% of which are singletons. Sample: peripheral blood. These receptors were taken from a man between 65 and 79 years old with acute or convalescent COVID-19.

The chain employs TRBV28 and TRBJ2-1, with 8 bases fitting TRBD1. Per germline, CDR1 MDHEN and CDR2 SYDVKM. V trimming: 7 bases; J trimming: 12 bases; junction bases outside the gene matches: 11. The CDR3 is 13 residues long. CDR3 region: CASKDRVGLRQFF. CDR3 coding DNA: TGTGCCAGCAAGGACAGGGTTGGGTTGCGGCAGTTCTTC.

The chain carries TRBV9 and TRBJ1-6; the D gene is possibly TRBD1 (6 bases). V was pared by 0 bases and J by 7 bases, with 11 bases between. Germline values: CDR1 SGDLS, CDR2 YYNGEE. There are 15 residues in the CDR3. CDR3 bases: TGTGCCAGCAGCGTAGGAAGGACAGACAATTCACCCCTCCACTTT. It translates to CASSVGRTDNSPLHF.

The J gene is TRBJ2-3, the V gene TRBV5-6, with 10 bases aligning to TRBD2. The CDR3 runs 15 residues. V was clipped by 4 bases and J by 2 bases; unmatched bases: 4. CDR1 and CDR2 (germline): SGHDT, YYEEEE. The CDR3 here is CASSISGGVTDTQYF. In DNA, the CDR3 is TGTGCCAGCAGCATCAGCGGGGGGGTCACAGATACGCAGTATTTT.

The J gene is TRBJ1-6, the V gene TRBV6-5; tentative D call: TRBD1 (6 bases). Looked up from germline, CDR1 is MNHEY and CDR2 is SVGAGI. CDR3 size: 12 residues. V shed 2 bases and J shed 11 bases, with 7 bases lying between them. The CDR3 nucleotides are TGTGCCAGCAGTTACCAGGGGACACCCCTCCACTTT. Protein product: CASSYQGTPLHF.

This chain connects TRBV10-3 to TRBJ1-5; TRBD1 matches 8 bases. Germline values: CDR1 ENHRY, CDR2 SYGVKD. CDR3 length equals 17 residues. V was clipped by 3 bases and J by 2 bases; unmatched bases: 9. CDR3 residues: CAISEGTGPRGNQPQHF. Here the CDR3 DNA reads TGTGCCATCAGTGAAGGGACAGGCCCGAGGGGCAATCAGCCCCAGCATTTT.

V gene TRBV10-3 combines with J gene TRBJ2-1; possibly TRBD2 for D (5 bases). The V end was cut by 2 bases, the J end by 10 bases, with 15 bases between. This CDR3 spans 14 amino acids. The germline CDR1 and CDR2 sequences are ENHRY and SYGVKD. As DNA, the CDR3 is TGTGCCATCAGTGAGCCGCCGAGGGAGCGGGAGCAGTTCTTC. Translating gives CAISEPPREREQFF.

V is TRBV27 and J is TRBJ2-7, with 8 bases aligning to TRBD2. V shed 2 bases, J shed 6 bases, and the junction held 6 bases outside the gene matches. CDR3 size: 14 residues. Germline values: CDR1 MNHEY, CDR2 SMNVEV (reference sequence). CDR3 nucleotides: TGTGCCAGCAGTTTAGAAGCGGGAGTGATCGAGCAGTACTTC. As protein: CASSLEAGVIEQYF.

This chain joins TRBV14 and TRBJ2-3; TRBD2 is a possible D gene (5 bases). Germline CDR1 and CDR2: SGHDN and FVKESK. The V end was cut by 0 bases, the J end by 3 bases, with 13 bases between. CDR3 size: 16 residues. The CDR3 DNA reads TGTGCCAGCAGCCAAGATGGAGGTATGAGTACAGATACGCAGTATTTT. Protein sequence: CASSQDGGMSTDTQYF.

V and J are TRBV10-3 and TRBJ1-1, with TRBD1 identical over 9 bases. The germline V gene has CDR1 ENHRY and CDR2 SYGVKD. With V trimmed by 5 bases and J by 5 bases, 12 bases remained unmatched. The CDR3 has 16 amino acids. The CDR3 bases are TGTGCCATCAGTAGCCAATCCGGACAGGGGATGACTGAAGCTTTCTTT. Translating it yields CAISSQSGQGMTEAFF.

V usage is TRBV5-1 and J usage is TRBJ1-1, with D possibly matching TRBD1 (6 bases). The germline V and J ends were trimmed by 1 base and 0 bases, with 16 bases remaining between them. The CDR3 runs to 17 residues. The V gene's germline CDR1 is SGHRS and CDR2 YFSETQ. The CDR3 nucleotides read TGCGCCAGCAGCTTGTGGGGATACAGGGCCATGAACACTGAAGCTTTCTTT. Its protein product is CASSLWGYRAMNTEAFF.

The gene calls are TRBV12-3 or TRBV12-4 and TRBJ2-1; tentatively, D is TRBD1 (6 bases). This CDR3 is built from 13 residues. Trimming pared 6 bases from V and 6 bases from J, leaving 12 bases between. The CDR3 bases are TGTGCCAGCAGACCCCTACAGGGCAATGAGCAGTTCTTC. Translation gives CASRPLQGNEQFF.

V and J are TRBV7-2 and TRBJ1-2; 8 nucleotides match TRBD1. The ends lost 5 bases at V and 0 bases at J; junction bases unmatched: 5. The CDR3 extends over 15 amino acids. Per germline, CDR1 SGHTA and CDR2 FQGNSA. The CDR3 reads CASSTGQGSNYGYTF. The CDR3 region has the DNA TGTGCCAGCAGCACCGGACAGGGCTCTAACTATGGCTACACCTTC.

V gene TRBV29-1 combines with J gene TRBJ2-3; 8 bases are a match to TRBD2. After removal of 4 bases from V and 0 bases from J, the junction contained 9 bases not matched to a gene. The germline V gene encodes CDR1 SQVTM and CDR2 ANQGSEA. The CDR3 contains 16 residues. The CDR3: CSVGGGGPSSTDTQYF. DNA for the CDR3: TGCAGCGTTGGGGGCGGGGGGCCCTCAAGCACAGATACGCAGTATTTT.

V and J are TRBV19 and TRBJ1-2; D is unclear. Trimming took off 3 bases at V and 5 bases at J, with 10 bases between the two ends. The V gene's germline CDR1 is LNHDA and CDR2 SQIVND (reference sequence). The CDR3 is 13 residues long. The CDR3 is CASSIEVRYGYTF. The CDR3 DNA reads as TGTGCCAGTAGTATCGAGGTTCGGTATGGCTACACCTTC.

The J gene is TRBJ1-2, the V gene TRBV3-1 (or the pseudogene TRBV3-2), with TRBD1 as a possible D gene (6 bases). This CDR3 spans 15 amino acids. CDR1 and CDR2 from the germline V gene are LGHDT and YNNKEL (reference sequence). V shed 4 bases and J shed 4 bases, with 16 bases lying between them. The CDR3 region is CASSLARGAGYGYTF. The CDR3 region has the DNA TGTGCCAGCAGCCTCGCTCGGGGGGCGGGCTATGGCTACACCTTC.

This clone was counted a single time. The V gene is TRBV7-8, the J gene TRBJ2-7, with D possibly TRBD1 on 5 matching bases. The V and J ends lost 3 bases and 2 bases respectively, with 17 bases between them. CDR3 size: 16 residues. Germline-derived CDR1 and CDR2 are SGHVS and FQNEAQ. The CDR3 protein is CASSFPGPKSPYEQYF. The CDR3 DNA follows: TGTGCCAGCAGCTTTCCAGGGCCAAAATCCCCCTACGAGCAGTACTTC.

V gene TRBV7-9 combines with J gene TRBJ2-1; 8 bases map to TRBD2. This CDR3 spans 15 amino acids. J gave up 10 bases and V 4 bases, and 12 bases lay outside the gene matches. Germline V lookup: CDR1 SEHNR, CDR2 FQNEAQ (reference sequence). CDR3 residues: CASSYAGTRGREQFF. In DNA, the CDR3 is TGTGCCAGCAGCTATGCCGGGACTAGAGGGCGGGAGCAGTTCTTC.

V and J are TRBV14 and TRBJ1-3; D not certain. Trimming shortened V by 4 bases and J by 0 bases, and 7 bases separated the two germline ends. The CDR3 has 14 residues. Germline CDR1 reads SGHDN; CDR2 reads FVKESK. CDR3 in amino acids: CASSPGGSGNTIYF. CDR3 DNA sequence: TGTGCCAGCAGCCCCGGCGGCTCTGGAAACACCATATATTTT.

The V call is TRBV11-2, the J call TRBJ2-2, with D unclear. The germline gives CDR1 SGHAT, CDR2 FQNNGV. The CDR3 has 13 residues. Trimming took 5 bases from V and 5 from J, leaving 9 bases between them. The CDR3 loop reads CASSQTGTGELFF. The CDR3 nucleotides are TGTGCCAGCAGCCAAACCGGGACCGGGGAGCTGTTTTTT.

This sequence joins TRBV3-1 (or the pseudogene TRBV3-2) and TRBJ2-6, with D possibly being TRBD2 (6 bases). The CDR3 totals 14 residues. V lost 8 bases to trimming and J lost 1 base, with 9 bases between them. Per germline, CDR1 LGHDT and CDR2 YNNKEL (reference sequence). The CDR3 here is CASYGGSGANVLTF. The CDR3 DNA is TGTGCCAGCTATGGGGGGTCTGGGGCCAACGTCCTGACTTTC.

The V gene is TRBV5-4, the J gene TRBJ1-1; 7 bases align to TRBD1. Trimming took 4 bases from V and 5 from J; bases not matched to a gene: 11. The CDR3 sequence is 15 residues long. Germline V CDR1 and CDR2: SGHNT, YYREEE (reference sequence). The CDR3 reads CASSIQQGQVTEAFF. In nucleotides, the CDR3 is TGTGCCAGCAGCATCCAACAGGGGCAGGTAACTGAAGCTTTCTTT. The full variable domain, with the rest looked up from reference TRBV5-4 and TRBJ1-1, is ETGVTQSPTHLIKTRGQQVTLRCSSQSGHNTVSWYQQALGQGPQFIFQYYREEENGRGNFPPRFSGLQFPNYSSELNVNALELDDSALYLCASSIQQGQVTEAFFGQGTRLTVV.

V usage is TRBV15 and J usage is TRBJ2-1, with D perhaps matching TRBD2 (5 bases). The V end lost 7 bases, the J end lost 0 bases, and 7 bases lay between the germline ends. CDR1 LNHNV and CDR2 YYDKDF come from the germline V gene (reference sequence). The CDR3 extends over 13 amino acids. As DNA, the CDR3 is TGTGCCACCACTAGCCTCTCCTACAATGAGCAGTTCTTC. Its protein product is CATTSLSYNEQFF.

The chain combines TRBV7-2 with TRBJ2-7; D gene unclear. The ends were cut back, 4 bases at V and 5 bases at J, with 9 bases in the middle. From germline, CDR1 is SGHTA and CDR2 FQGNSA. The CDR3 runs to 12 residues. Here the CDR3 DNA reads TGTGCCAGCAGCTCCTCACACGACGAGCAGTACTTC. It yields the protein CASSSSHDEQYF.

The chain carries TRBV4-3 and TRBJ2-3; a weak D match, TRBD2 (6 bases). There are 15 residues in the CDR3. V was trimmed by 0 bases and J by 4 bases, leaving 11 bases between them. Germline CDR1 and CDR2: LGHNA and YSLEER. The CDR3 sequence is CASSQDRGGADTQYF. CDR3 bases: TGCGCCAGCAGCCAAGATCGTGGAGGGGCAGATACGCAGTATTTT.

The chain recombines TRBV28 with TRBJ1-3, with 7 bases that match TRBD1. This CDR3 has 14 amino acids. V shed 6 bases and J 2 bases; nucleotides not matched to a gene: 4. Germline loops: CDR1 MDHEN, CDR2 SYDVKM. This CDR3 is CASRETGPGNTIYF. CDR3 DNA: TGTGCCAGCAGAGAGACAGGGCCTGGAAACACCATATATTTT.